The clone carrying this T cell receptor beta chain was seen ten or more times. Its antigen is as yet unknown. This entry is derived from a study of Graves' ophthalmopathy and Graves' hyperthyroidism. General observations from the study: Blood also harbored most expanded thyroid clonotypes above 0.001 frequency. From stable hyperthyroidism, ophthalmopathy was separated by a 13-signature model with 85% to 90% sensitivity and less than 82% specificity.

As the template, RNA transcripts were used to amplify TCR beta CDR3 regions. The workflow started with a first-round RT-PCR run with HTBI primers and then moved on to a second-round multiplex PCR. One entry per CDR3 protein results from TCRdb running MiXCR on the multiplex PCR reads. The sample carries 450,000 to 600,000 distinct CDR3 sequences, about 35% recorded once. There are 11 residues in the CDR3. Trimming removed 8 bases from V and 1 base from J, with 5 bases in between. Germline V gene lookup returns CDR1 MDHEN and CDR2 SYDVKM. The TCR was taken from an adult man with Graves' hyperthyroidism. The J gene is TRBJ1-2, the V gene TRBV28; D call uncertain. The material sequenced was peripheral blood or thyroid tissue (not recorded which). CDR3 sequence (DNA): TGTGCCAGCGGAGGTAACTATGGCTACACCTTC. Its translation is CASGGNYGYTF.